This T cell receptor (beta chain) was retrieved from a study of chemoradiotherapy in HPV16-positive cancers. This clone was detected only once. The CDR3 runs 14 residues. The germline V gene has CDR1 LNHDA and CDR2 SQIVND (reference sequence). J lost 6 bases, V lost 4 bases, and 7 bases had no gene match. Data came from immunoSEQ multiplex PCR; TCRdb stores just in-frame clones and leaves some out. The table records under 35,000 clones, around 88% of them present only once. The sample here was blood, taken from a patient who underwent chemoradiotherapy. The sequence derives from a human donor with HPV-associated anogenital cancer. The chain joins TRBV19 to TRBJ2-7; 9 nucleotides align to TRBD2. CDR3 protein: CASSTAGGPGEQYF. For the CDR3, the DNA is TGTGCCAGTAGTACGGCGGGAGGGCCGGGCGAGCAGTACTTC.